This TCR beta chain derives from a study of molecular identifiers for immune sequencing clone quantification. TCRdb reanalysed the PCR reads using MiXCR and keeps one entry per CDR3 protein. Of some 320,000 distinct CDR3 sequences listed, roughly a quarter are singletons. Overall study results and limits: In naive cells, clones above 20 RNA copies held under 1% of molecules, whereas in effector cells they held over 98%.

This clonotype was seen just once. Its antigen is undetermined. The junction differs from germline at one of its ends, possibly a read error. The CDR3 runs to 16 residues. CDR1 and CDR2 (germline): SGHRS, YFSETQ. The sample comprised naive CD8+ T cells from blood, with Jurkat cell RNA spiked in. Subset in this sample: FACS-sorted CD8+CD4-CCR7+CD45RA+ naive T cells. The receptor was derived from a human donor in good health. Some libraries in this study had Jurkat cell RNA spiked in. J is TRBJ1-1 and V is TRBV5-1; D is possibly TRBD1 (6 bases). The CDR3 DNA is TGCACCAGCAGTTCAGGGGCCGTATTTATGAACACTGAAGCTTTCTTT. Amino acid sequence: CTSSSGAVFMNTEAFF.